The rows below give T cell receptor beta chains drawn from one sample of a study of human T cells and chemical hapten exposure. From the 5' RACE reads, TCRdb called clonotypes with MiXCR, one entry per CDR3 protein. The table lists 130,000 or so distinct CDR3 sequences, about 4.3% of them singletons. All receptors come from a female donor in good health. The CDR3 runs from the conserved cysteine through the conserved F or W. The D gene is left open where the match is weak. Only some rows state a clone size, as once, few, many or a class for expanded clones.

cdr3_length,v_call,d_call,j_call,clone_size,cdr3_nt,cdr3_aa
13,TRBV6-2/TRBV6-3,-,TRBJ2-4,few,TGTGCCAGCAGTCGATGGGACAAAAACATTCAGTACTTC,CASSRWDKNIQYF
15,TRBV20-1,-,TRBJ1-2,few,TGCAGTGCTCCGGCCCCCTTAAACCCTAACTATGGCTACACCTTC,CSAPAPLNPNYGYTF
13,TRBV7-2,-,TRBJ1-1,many,TGTGCCAGCAGCTTAGCGCATCAGGCTGAAGCTTTCTTT,CASSLAHQAEAFF
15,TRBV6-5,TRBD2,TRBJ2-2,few,TGTGCCAGCAGAGAAGCGGGGGGTCCAACCGGGGAGCTGTTTTTT,CASREAGGPTGELFF
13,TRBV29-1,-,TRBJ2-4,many,TGCAGCGTTGATGGAGGCGGGCTAGACATTCAGTACTTC,CSVDGGGLDIQYF
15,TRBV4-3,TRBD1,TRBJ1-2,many,TGCGCCAGCAGCCAAGGGTCAGGGGGCTATTATGGCTACACCTTC,CASSQGSGGYYGYTF
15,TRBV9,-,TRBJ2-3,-,TGTGCCAGCAGCCCCCCGGGACGCAGAACAGATACGCAGTATTTT,CASSPPGRRTDTQYF
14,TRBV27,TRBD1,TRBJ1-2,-,TGTGCCAGCAGTCCTACCTTTGGACAGGGGGGCTATGGCTTC,CASSPTFGQGGYGF
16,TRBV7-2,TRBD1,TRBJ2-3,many,TGTGCCAGCAGCTTACCAGGGACAGGAAGGAGGGATACGCAGTATTTT,CASSLPGTGRRDTQYF
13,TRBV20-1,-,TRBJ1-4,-,TGCAGTGCTAGAAAGTGGCAGAATGAAAAACTGTTTTTT,CSARKWQNEKLFF
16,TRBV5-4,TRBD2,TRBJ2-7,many,TGTGCCAGCAGCTTGGGGCTAGCGGGGGGAGGATACGAGCAGTACTTC,CASSLGLAGGGYEQYF
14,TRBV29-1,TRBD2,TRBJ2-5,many,TGCAGCGTTTCGGGCGGGGGAGCCCAAGAGACCCAGTACTTC,CSVSGGGAQETQYF
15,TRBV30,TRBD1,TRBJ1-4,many,TGTGCCTGGGACAGGGACCAATCGGTTGGTGAAAAACTGTTTTTT,CAWDRDQSVGEKLFF
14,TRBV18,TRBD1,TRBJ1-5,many,TGTGCCAGCTCTTATGGACAGGGCAATCAGCCCCAGCATTTT,CASSYGQGNQPQHF
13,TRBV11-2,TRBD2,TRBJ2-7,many,TGTGCCAGCAGTCTAGCGGGGCCCTACGAGCAGTACTTC,CASSLAGPYEQYF
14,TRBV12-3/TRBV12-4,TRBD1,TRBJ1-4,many,TGTGCCAGCAGTTCCGGGACAGGGGATGAAAAACTGTTTTTT,CASSSGTGDEKLFF
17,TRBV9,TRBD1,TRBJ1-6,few,TGTGCCAGCAGCGTAGGGACAGGAGGTTCCTATAATTCACCCCTCCACTTT,CASSVGTGGSYNSPLHF
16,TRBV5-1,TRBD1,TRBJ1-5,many,TGCGCCAGCAGCCCAGGGACAGGGGGTAGCAATCAGCCCCAGCATTTT,CASSPGTGGSNQPQHF
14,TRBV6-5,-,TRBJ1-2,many,TGTGCCAGCAGTTACACGAGGGGGGGGATTGGCTACACCTTC,CASSYTRGGIGYTF
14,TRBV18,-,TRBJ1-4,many,TGTGCCAGCTCACCACCTGCGGGGAAACAGGGACTGTTTTTT,CASSPPAGKQGLFF
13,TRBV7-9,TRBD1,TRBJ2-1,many,TGTGCCAGCAGCAAGACAGGGGGCCGTGAGCAGTTCTTC,CASSKTGGREQFF
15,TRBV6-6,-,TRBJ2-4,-,TGTGCCAGCAGCCCCCGAGGGGGGGGGAGAAACATTCAGTACTTC,CASSPRGGGRNIQYF
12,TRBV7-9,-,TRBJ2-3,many,TGTGCCAGCAGCTCAGGGGAATATACGCAGTATTTT,CASSSGEYTQYF
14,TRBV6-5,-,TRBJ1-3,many,TGTGCCAGCAGTCGGGGGGGCTCTGGAAACACCATATATTTT,CASSRGGSGNTIYF
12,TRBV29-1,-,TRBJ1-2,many,TGCAGCGTGATGGACAGCGTCTATGGCTACACCTTC,CSVMDSVYGYTF
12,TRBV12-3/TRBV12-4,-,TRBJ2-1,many,TGTGCCAGCACCCCCAGGGGTAATGAGCAGTTCTTC,CASTPRGNEQFF
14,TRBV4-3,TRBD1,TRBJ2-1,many,TGCGCCAGCAGCCTGGGACAGGGGGCACATGAGCAGTTCTTC,CASSLGQGAHEQFF
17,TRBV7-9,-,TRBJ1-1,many,TGTGCCAGCAGCCACAAGGATCCCTTCGCGGAGAACACTGAAGCTTTCTTT,CASSHKDPFAENTEAFF
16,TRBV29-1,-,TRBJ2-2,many,TGCAGCATCCCCTCGAGGGGGGCGATGGGGACCGGGGAGCTGTTTTTT,CSIPSRGAMGTGELFF
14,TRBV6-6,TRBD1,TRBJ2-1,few,TGTGCCAGCAGACGTGGGACAGGGATTAATGAGCAGTTCTTC,CASRRGTGINEQFF
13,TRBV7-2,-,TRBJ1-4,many,TGTGCCAGCAGCGGGGGGAGGAGTGAAAAACTGTTTTTT,CASSGGRSEKLFF
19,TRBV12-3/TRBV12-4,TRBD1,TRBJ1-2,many,TGTGCCAGCAGTACCATGACAGGGGGTGATACGGGGGGTAACTATGGCTACACCTTC,CASSTMTGGDTGGNYGYTF
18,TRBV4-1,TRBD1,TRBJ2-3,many,TGCGCCAGCAGCCATGCACGAACGGGACAGCGGTCAACAGATACGCAGTATTTT,CASSHARTGQRSTDTQYF
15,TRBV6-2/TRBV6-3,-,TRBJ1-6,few,TGTGCCAGCAGTTGGACGACCCCGACAGCGTCACCCCTCCACTTT,CASSWTTPTASPLHF
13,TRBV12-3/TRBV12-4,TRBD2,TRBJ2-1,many,TGTGCCAGCAGCCGAGGGGAGGGTGATGAGCAGTTCTTC,CASSRGEGDEQFF
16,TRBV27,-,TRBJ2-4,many,TGTGCCAGCAGTTTATCGGTTCCTCTAGCCAAAAACATTCAGTACTTC,CASSLSVPLAKNIQYF
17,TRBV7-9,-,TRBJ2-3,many,TGTGCCACCTCAGCTTACTATAAGTCCACTAGCACAGATACGCAGTATTTT,CATSAYYKSTSTDTQYF
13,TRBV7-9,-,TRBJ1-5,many,TGTGCCAGCAGCTTAGTCGATGGTCAGCCCCAGCATTTT,CASSLVDGQPQHF
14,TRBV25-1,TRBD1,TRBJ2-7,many,TGTGCCAGCAGTGGACCGGGACAGTCCTACGAGCAGTACTTC,CASSGPGQSYEQYF
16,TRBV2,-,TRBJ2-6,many,TGTGCCAGCACATGGGACGGCCACTCTGGGGCCAACGTCCTGACTTTC,CASTWDGHSGANVLTF
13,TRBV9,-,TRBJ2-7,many,TGTGCCAGCAGTTCGATAGCCGAGGCGAAGCAGTACTTC,CASSSIAEAKQYF
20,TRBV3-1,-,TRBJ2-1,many,TGTGCCAGCAGTCACAATGACAACGCGGAACTACCGAGCTCCTACAATGAGCAGTTCTTC,CASSHNDNAELPSSYNEQFF
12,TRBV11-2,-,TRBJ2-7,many,TGTGCCAGCACTCAGGGGTTCGGCGAGCAGTACTTC,CASTQGFGEQYF
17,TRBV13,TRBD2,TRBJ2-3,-,TGTGCCAGCAGCTTAGATTTTAGGCGGGGGATTCAGGATACGCAGTATTTT,CASSLDFRRGIQDTQYF